Presented here are 5 T cell receptor beta chains from one specimen sequenced in a study of blood T cell repertoires in COVID-19. Profiling relied on immunoSEQ multiplex PCR, and the TCRdb table lists in-frame clones only, not all of them. The table lists some 240,000 clones, roughly 84% of them singletons, with approximately 6.6% in the top ten. Sequenced input: PBMCs or T cells enriched from blood (not recorded which). The receptors were sampled from a woman aged 50 to 60 who had been exposed to COVID-19.

V and J are TRBV15 and TRBJ1-5, with 10 positions matching TRBD1. The CDR3 has 14 residues. Germline CDR1 and CDR2: LNHNV and YYDKDF (reference sequence). V shed 8 bases and J 4 bases; nucleotides not matched to a gene: 5. The CDR3 DNA follows: TGTGCCACCTCCGGGACAGGGGAAAATCAGCCCCAGCATTTT. Its protein is CATSGTGENQPQHF.

This clone showed up just once. The chain carries TRBV7-9 and TRBJ2-4, with a possible D match to TRBD1 (6 bases). Germline V gene data show CDR1 as SEHNR and CDR2 as FQNEAQ (reference sequence). The CDR3 spans 13 residues. Trimming took 5 bases from V and 7 from J, leaving 12 bases between them. This chain's CDR3 is CASSDGTGNIQYF. The DNA for the CDR3 is TGTGCCAGCAGCGACGGCACAGGGAACATTCAGTACTTC. Full variable domain (rest looked up from reference TRBV7-9 and TRBJ2-4): DTGVSQNPRHKITKRGQNVTFRCDPISEHNRLYWYRQTLGQGPEFLTYFQNEAQLEKSRLLSDRFSAERPKGSFSTLEIQRTEQGDSAMYLCASSDGTGNIQYFGAGTRLSVL.

The chain carries TRBV5-4 and TRBJ1-1; D gene ambiguous. Germline V gene sequence: CDR1 SGHNT, CDR2 YYREEE (reference sequence). The ends were cut back, 1 base at V and 1 base at J, with 5 bases in the middle. The CDR3 totals 13 residues. CDR3 in amino acids: CASSLRRNTEAFF. The DNA of the CDR3 is TGTGCCAGCAGCTTGCGGAGGAACACTGAAGCTTTCTTT.

The V call is TRBV5-5, the J call TRBJ2-4; TRBD2 agrees at 12 bases. With 0 bases clipped from V and 1 base from J, the junction kept 5 bases outside the gene matches. The CDR3 length is 18 residues. Per germline, CDR1 SGHKS and CDR2 YYEKEE (reference sequence). CDR3 coding DNA: TGTGCCAGCAGCTTGGGACTAGCGGGGGTTGGGGCCAAAAACATTCAGTACTTC. This sequence encodes CASSLGLAGVGAKNIQYF. Full variable domain (outside the CDR3, taken from reference TRBV5-5 and TRBJ2-4): DAGVTQSPTHLIKTRGQQVTLRCSPISGHKSVSWYQQVLGQGPQFIFQYYEKEERGRGNFPDRFSARQFPNYSSELNVNALLLGDSALYLCASSLGLAGVGAKNIQYFGAGTRLSVL.

This sequence joins TRBV24-1 and TRBJ2-1; D is perhaps TRBD1 (5 bases). The CDR3 consists of 14 residues. Per the germline V gene, CDR1 is KGHDR and CDR2 is SFDVKD. V dropped 8 bases and J dropped 6 bases, with 16 bases sitting between them. CDR3 DNA: TGTGCCACCAACGGAGCAAGGGGCACCAATGAGCAGTTCTTC. As protein: CATNGARGTNEQFF.